A selection of T cell receptor beta chains follows, all from one sample in a study of T cells expressing NK-cell markers. TCRdb re-called the 5' RACE reads and shows each CDR3 protein once, DNA omitted. Its table records about 440,000 distinct CDR3 sequences. Specimen: blood T cells: a sorted CD56 or NKG2C T cell subset, CD4+ or CD8+ T cells, or bulk PBMC T cells (not recorded which). These receptor sequences come from a woman aged 18 to 75 in good health. The CDR3 runs from the conserved cysteine through the conserved F or W.

j_call: TRBJ2-1
v_call: TRBV7-9
cdr3_aa: CASSSAHEQFF

j_call: TRBJ1-2
v_call: TRBV7-2
cdr3_aa: CASSLARGNYGYTF

j_call: TRBJ1-1
v_call: TRBV29-1
cdr3_aa: CSAKQGGNTEAFF

j_call: TRBJ1-5
v_call: TRBV19
cdr3_aa: CASSIGSYSNQPQHF

j_call: TRBJ2-1
v_call: TRBV30
cdr3_aa: CAQLGASGAWNEQFF

j_call: TRBJ2-1
v_call: TRBV29-1
cdr3_aa: CSVGRRKVGNEQFF

j_call: TRBJ1-4
v_call: TRBV7-2
cdr3_aa: CASSLDRRGEKLFF

j_call: TRBJ1-1
v_call: TRBV12-3/TRBV12-4
cdr3_aa: CASSPPPWGRGEAFF

j_call: TRBJ2-5
v_call: TRBV4-3
cdr3_aa: CASSQDFRTLQETQYF

j_call: TRBJ1-1
v_call: TRBV5-1
cdr3_aa: CASSLVAGNTEAFF

j_call: TRBJ2-7
v_call: TRBV20-1
cdr3_aa: CSTRRVSAYEQYF

j_call: TRBJ2-5
v_call: TRBV20-1
cdr3_aa: CSAARASNREKETQYF

j_call: TRBJ2-7
v_call: TRBV6-5
cdr3_aa: CASSYMQGPYEQYF

j_call: TRBJ1-1
v_call: TRBV20-1
cdr3_aa: CRASPGLNTEAFF

j_call: TRBJ1-1
v_call: TRBV12-3/TRBV12-4
cdr3_aa: CASREKTGLNTEAFF

j_call: TRBJ2-1
v_call: TRBV28
cdr3_aa: CASTTGDSYNEQFF

j_call: TRBJ2-1
v_call: TRBV7-9
cdr3_aa: CASSLGLANRNEQFF

j_call: TRBJ2-5
v_call: TRBV9
cdr3_aa: CASSFTSQETQYF

j_call: TRBJ2-1
v_call: TRBV28
cdr3_aa: CASHTPGQGSGEQFF

j_call: TRBJ2-1
v_call: TRBV27
cdr3_aa: CASSIPPNEQFF

j_call: TRBJ1-3
v_call: TRBV11-2
cdr3_aa: CASSLGDSGNTIYF

j_call: TRBJ2-5
v_call: TRBV9
cdr3_aa: CASSTSVSQETQYF

j_call: TRBJ1-1
v_call: TRBV4-3
cdr3_aa: CASSQTRGWPEAFF

j_call: TRBJ1-4
v_call: TRBV4-1
cdr3_aa: CASRREINEKLFF

j_call: TRBJ1-1
v_call: TRBV7-9
cdr3_aa: CASSPPAGRTEAFF

j_call: TRBJ1-1
v_call: TRBV5-5
cdr3_aa: CASSLVPLTEAFF

j_call: TRBJ2-5
v_call: TRBV10-3
cdr3_aa: CAISEGGTSGETQYF

j_call: TRBJ2-6
v_call: TRBV27
cdr3_aa: CASSLGTPGSGANVLTF

j_call: TRBJ2-2
v_call: TRBV2
cdr3_aa: CASSEGRTNTGELFF

j_call: TRBJ2-2
v_call: TRBV7-2
cdr3_aa: CASRTGTSGTGELFF

j_call: TRBJ2-1
v_call: TRBV29-1
cdr3_aa: CSVEGGPLYNEQFF

j_call: TRBJ1-2
v_call: TRBV20-1
cdr3_aa: CSAPLQLPMGYTF

j_call: TRBJ2-3
v_call: TRBV5-1
cdr3_aa: CASSFKDTQYF